One sample yielded the 27 T cell receptor beta chains listed below, sequenced in a study of early T cells in non-severe SARS-CoV-2 infection. One entry per CDR3 protein results from TCRdb running MiXCR on the 5' RACE reads. The table records 70,000 to 90,000 distinct CDR3 sequences, around 15% of them present only once. The sequencing sample was made of whole blood. These TCRs come from an adult who was a healthcare worker with PCR-confirmed SARS-CoV-2 infection or an uninfected control (not recorded which).

V gene TRBV6-1 combines with J gene TRBJ2-2; the D gene is possibly TRBD2 (5 bases). Germline V gives CDR1 MNHNS, CDR2 SASEGT. The CDR3 runs to 13 residues. V lost 7 bases and J 3 bases, leaving 9 bases between the germline ends. The chain's CDR3 is CASTPEDTGELFF. CDR3 nucleotide sequence: TGTGCCAGCACCCCGGAGGACACCGGGGAGCTGTTTTTT.

This clonotype was observed a few times. The rearrangement joins TRBV7-3 to TRBJ2-1, with D unclear. Trimming took off 5 bases at V and 6 bases at J, with 8 bases between the two ends. CDR3 length equals 12 residues. Germline V gene data show CDR1 as SGHTA and CDR2 as FQGTGA. The CDR3 nucleotides are TGTGCCAGCAGCCTCGCTAGCAATGAGCAGTTCTTC. Translated, it gives CASSLASNEQFF.

By proportion, this clonotype is medium-sized. The chain has TRBV11-3 and TRBJ1-5, with D unresolved. The CDR3 is 12 amino acids. Germline V gene data show CDR1 as SGHNT and CDR2 as YENEEA. Trimming left V 6 bases short and J 2 bases short, with 5 bases between. CDR3 nucleotides: TGTGCCAGCAGTTTCGGCAATCAGCCCCAGCATTTT. Its translation: CASSFGNQPQHF.

This clonotype was observed a handful of times. The chain links TRBV29-1 to TRBJ2-2; no clear D gene. This CDR3 has 13 residues. Germline values: CDR1 SQVTM, CDR2 ANQGSEA. V dropped 3 bases and J dropped 1 base, with 6 bases sitting between them. In DNA, the CDR3 is TGCAGCGTTGATCCGGGGAACACCGGGGAGCTGTTTTTT. It yields the protein CSVDPGNTGELFF.

This chain joins TRBV6-5 and TRBJ1-6; TRBD1 might be the D (6 bases). V was cut by 6 bases and J by 10 bases, with 16 bases left in between. The CDR3 totals 14 residues. Germline values: CDR1 MNHEY, CDR2 SVGAGI. The CDR3 DNA sequence: TGTGCCAGCAGCTACCACAGGGCTGACTCACCCCTCCACTTT. Its protein is CASSYHRADSPLHF.

The V and J genes are TRBV29-1 and TRBJ2-7; D gene unclear. The CDR3 is made up of 12 amino acids. Germline-derived CDR1 and CDR2 are SQVTM and ANQGSEA. V lost 5 bases and J lost 0, with 8 bases in between. The CDR3 bases are TGCAGCGTTTTTGTCAACTCCTACGAGCAGTACTTC. Its translation is CSVFVNSYEQYF.

This clonotype was observed a handful of times. The gene calls are TRBV28 and TRBJ1-2, with TRBD1 identical over 9 bases. The CDR3 contains 13 residues. Losses at the gene ends were 6 bases for V and 4 bases for J; bases not matched to a gene: 3. Germline V gives CDR1 MDHEN, CDR2 SYDVKM. In DNA form, the CDR3 reads TGTGCCAGCAGGGGACAGGGACCCTATGGCTACACCTTC. Translation: CASRGQGPYGYTF.

This clonotype was seen many times. The CDR3 coding sequence is TGTGCCAGCAGCTTAACGAGAGGTGGAGAGCAGTTCTTC. This encodes CASSLTRGGEQFF. The chain joins TRBV7-3 to TRBJ2-1; D unclear. V was clipped by 0 bases and J by 10 bases, with 10 bases between them. The CDR3 consists of 13 residues. Per germline, CDR1 SGHTA and CDR2 FQGTGA.

This clonotype occurred a few times. The chain combines TRBV29-1 with TRBJ1-2, with 9 positions matching TRBD1. This CDR3 has 13 amino acids. Germline CDR1 SQVTM, CDR2 ANQGSEA. Trimming removed 6 bases from V and 6 bases from J; junction bases left unmatched: 8. The chain's CDR3 is CSVILTGGNGYTF. The CDR3 DNA is TGCAGCGTCATACTGACAGGGGGAAATGGCTACACCTTC.

Only a few counts were recorded for this clonotype. The chain couples TRBV6-5 to TRBJ1-3; no definite D call. The CDR3 consists of 13 residues. Germline V CDR1 and CDR2: MNHEY, SVGAGI. Trimming took 6 bases from V and 2 from J, leaving 8 bases between them. CDR3 sequence (DNA): TGTGCCAGCAGAGGGATGGCTGGAAACACCATATATTTT. Residues: CASRGMAGNTIYF.

This clonotype appeared a few times. This chain uses TRBV6-2 or TRBV6-3 with TRBJ1-6; 7 bases agree with TRBD1. The CDR3 contains 14 residues. Germline assignment: CDR1 MNHEY and CDR2 SVGEGT. V trimming: 5 bases; J trimming: 5 bases; junction bases outside the gene matches: 3. CDR3 region: CASSLDRDNSPLHF. The DNA of the CDR3 is TGTGCCAGCAGTCTCGACAGGGATAATTCACCCCTCCACTTT.

This clonotype appeared a few times. A much more abundant neighbour one base away suggests this may be a read error. The chain carries TRBV7-2 and TRBJ2-5, with 9 nucleotides matching TRBD1. CDR1 and CDR2 (germline): SGHTA, FQGNSA. V trimming: 1 base; J trimming: 1 base; junction bases outside the gene matches: 1. CDR3 length: 15 amino acids. CDR3 sequence: CASSLGTGVQETQYF. The CDR3 DNA follows: TGTGCCAGCAGCTTAGGGACAGGGGTCCAAGAGACCCAGTACTTC.

V gene TRBV7-9 combines with J gene TRBJ2-1; D is undetermined. Trimming cost V 7 bases and J 8 bases, with 12 bases left between them. The germline CDR1 and CDR2 sequences are SEHNR and FQNEAQ (reference sequence). This CDR3 is built from 12 residues. In DNA form, the CDR3 reads TGTGCCAGCACCCCCTCGGGCTATGAGCAGTTCTTC. It specifies CASTPSGYEQFF.

The V call is TRBV3-1, the J call TRBJ1-1; TRBD1 matches 8 bases. The V segment lost 4 bases and the J segment 0 bases; nucleotides outside the gene matches: 7. CDR1 and CDR2 (germline): LGHDT, YNNKEL (reference sequence). The CDR3 is made up of 16 amino acids. CDR3 bases: TGTGCCAGCAGCCGAGGACAGGGCAGAGTGAACACTGAAGCTTTCTTT. Encoded protein: CASSRGQGRVNTEAFF.

There are many counts of this clonotype. J is TRBJ2-1 and V is TRBV6-5; 8 bases align to TRBD2. Germline lookup yields CDR1 MNHEY and CDR2 SVGAGI. After removal of 0 bases from V and 1 base from J, the junction contained 2 bases not matched to a gene. This CDR3 is 16 amino acids long. DNA for the CDR3: TGTGCCAGCAGTTACTCGGCTAGCGGGTCCTACAATGAGCAGTTCTTC. Residues: CASSYSASGSYNEQFF.

The rearrangement links TRBV29-1 to TRBJ2-7, with D possibly matching TRBD2 (6 bases). The V gene's germline CDR1 is SQVTM and CDR2 ANQGSEA. The CDR3 loop spans 13 amino acids. Trimming pared 3 bases from V and 4 bases from J, leaving 13 bases between. CDR3 region: CSVEVGTSYEQYF. CDR3 coding DNA: TGCAGCGTTGAGGTGGGGACTTCTTACGAGCAGTACTTC.

This clonotype was seen a single time. This sequence joins TRBV9 and TRBJ2-5, with unresolved D. There are 14 residues in the CDR3. V was pared by 0 bases and J by 5 bases, with 11 bases between. Germline loops: CDR1 SGDLS, CDR2 YYNGEE. The CDR3 spells CASSVGRRLETQYF. CDR3 nucleotides: TGTGCCAGCAGCGTAGGAAGGCGGCTGGAGACCCAGTACTTC. Supplemented by reference TRBV9 and TRBJ2-5, the full variable domain reads DSGVTQTPKHLITATGQRVTLRCSPRSGDLSVYWYQQSLDQGLQFLIQYYNGEERAKGNILERFSAQQFPDLHSELNLSSLELGDSALYFCASSVGRRLETQYFGPGTRLLVL.

The rearrangement uses TRBV7-8 and TRBJ2-3, with 8 bases matching TRBD1. The germline CDR1 and CDR2 sequences are SGHVS and FQNEAQ. This CDR3 has 15 residues. Trimming cost V 5 bases and J 3 bases; bases outside gene matches: 7. This CDR3 is CASSPRGQGTDTQYF. CDR3 DNA: TGTGCCAGCAGCCCCCGCGGACAGGGTACAGATACGCAGTATTTT.

The chain recombines TRBV4-3 with TRBJ2-1, with TRBD2 matching 7 bases. This CDR3 contains 17 residues. Germline trimming cut 0 bases from V and 1 base from J; bases unmatched to any gene: 6. Germline CDR1 LGHNA, CDR2 YSLEER. The CDR3 region has the DNA TGCGCCAGCAGCCAAGATCCCCTGGGAGGGTCCTACAATGAGCAGTTCTTC. It is translated as CASSQDPLGGSYNEQFF.

The table lists this clonotype with a few counts. The gene calls are TRBV19 and TRBJ2-1; 7 bases align to TRBD2. The CDR3 has 16 amino acids. Germline V CDR1 and CDR2: LNHDA, SQIVND (reference sequence). V lost 1 base, J lost 0 bases, and 3 bases stayed unmatched. The CDR3 bases are TGTGCCAGTAGTATAGGAAGACTAGCCTCCTACAATGAGCAGTTCTTC. Translation gives CASSIGRLASYNEQFF.

This chain joins TRBV7-2 and TRBJ2-4; 8 bases are a match to TRBD2. V dropped 5 bases and J dropped 2; count of bases not matched to a gene: 5. This CDR3 comprises 15 residues. CDR1 is SGHTA, CDR2 FQGNSA, per germline. The CDR3 sequence is CASSTVAGTKNIQYF. In nucleotides, the CDR3 is TGTGCCAGCAGCACGGTAGCGGGGACCAAAAACATTCAGTACTTC.

This clonotype appeared a few times. This chain joins TRBV2 and TRBJ1-5; 9 bases align to TRBD1. The trim removed 8 bases at V and 4 bases at J, leaving 3 bases unmatched. This CDR3 comprises 13 residues. The germline V gene has CDR1 SNHLY and CDR2 FYNNEI. CDR3 sequence: CASGTGRNQPQHF. In DNA, the CDR3 is TGTGCCAGCGGGACAGGGCGAAATCAGCCCCAGCATTTT.

This clonotype showed up just a few times. J is TRBJ2-3 and V is TRBV7-9, with no clear D. This CDR3 region has 13 residues. The germline CDR1 and CDR2 sequences are SEHNR and FQNEAQ (reference sequence). Trimming removed 0 bases from V and 6 bases from J, with 7 bases in between. The CDR3 nucleotides read TGTGCCAGCAGCTTAGCCGCGGCCGATACGCAGTATTTT. Translation: CASSLAAADTQYF.

This clonotype was seen many times. V gene TRBV5-4 combines with J gene TRBJ2-1; D perhaps matches TRBD1 (6 bases). Germline V CDR1 and CDR2: SGHNT, YYREEE (reference sequence). The germline V and J ends were trimmed by 0 bases and 5 bases, with 12 bases remaining between them. CDR3 length: 15 residues. CDR3 coding DNA: TGTGCCAGCAGCTTGGCCCGAGGGGGTAACAATGAGCAGTTCTTC. Protein sequence: CASSLARGGNNEQFF.

The chain is built from TRBV20-1 and TRBJ2-1; no definite D call. This CDR3 spans 14 amino acids. Germline CDR1 DFQATT, CDR2 SNEGSKA (reference sequence). Trimming took 6 bases from V and 0 from J, leaving 12 bases between them. The chain's CDR3 is CSARTRFSYNEQFF. The CDR3 nucleotides read TGCAGTGCCCGAACACGCTTCTCCTACAATGAGCAGTTCTTC.

This clonotype has more than one count but fewer than ten. The chain has TRBV7-6 and TRBJ2-1; D ambiguous. Trimming left V 1 base short and J 6 bases short, with 13 bases between. The CDR3 totals 15 residues. Germline V CDR1 and CDR2: SGHVS, FNYEAQ. CDR3 region: CASSLGRSATNEQFF. The DNA for the CDR3 is TGTGCCAGCAGCTTAGGCAGGTCAGCGACCAATGAGCAGTTCTTC.

Many counts were recorded for this clonotype. The chain joins TRBV30 to TRBJ2-1, with TRBD2 as a possible D gene (6 bases). With 2 bases removed from V and 7 bases from J, the gap between germline ends came to 6 bases. Germline V gene sequence: CDR1 GTSNPN, CDR2 SVGIG (reference sequence). CDR3 length equals 11 residues. CDR3 in amino acids: CAWSRGNEQFF. The CDR3 DNA sequence: TGTGCCTGGAGTCGGGGGAATGAGCAGTTCTTC.